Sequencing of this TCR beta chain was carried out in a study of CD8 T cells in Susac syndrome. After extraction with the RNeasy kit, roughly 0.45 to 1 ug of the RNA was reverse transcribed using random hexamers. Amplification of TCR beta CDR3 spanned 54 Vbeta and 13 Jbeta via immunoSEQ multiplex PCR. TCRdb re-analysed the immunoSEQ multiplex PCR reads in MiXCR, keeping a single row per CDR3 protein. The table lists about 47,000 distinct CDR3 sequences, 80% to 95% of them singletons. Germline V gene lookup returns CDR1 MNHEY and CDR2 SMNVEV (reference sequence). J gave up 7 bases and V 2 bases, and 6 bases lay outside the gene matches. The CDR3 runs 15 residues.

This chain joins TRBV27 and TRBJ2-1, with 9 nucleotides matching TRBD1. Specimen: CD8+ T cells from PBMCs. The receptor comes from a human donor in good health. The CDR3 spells CASSLRQGVRNEQFF. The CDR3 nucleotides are TGTGCCAGCAGTTTAAGACAGGGGGTGAGGAATGAGCAGTTCTTC.